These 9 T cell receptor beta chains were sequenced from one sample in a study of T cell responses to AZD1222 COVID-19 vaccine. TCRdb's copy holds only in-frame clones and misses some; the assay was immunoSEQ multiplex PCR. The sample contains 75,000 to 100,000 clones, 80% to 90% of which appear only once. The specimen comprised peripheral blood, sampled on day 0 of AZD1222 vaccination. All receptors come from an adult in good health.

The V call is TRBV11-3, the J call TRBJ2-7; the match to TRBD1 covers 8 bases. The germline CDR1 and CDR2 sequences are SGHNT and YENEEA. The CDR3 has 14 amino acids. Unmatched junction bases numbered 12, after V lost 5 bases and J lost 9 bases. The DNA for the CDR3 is TGTGCCAGCAGCACCGGGACAGGCGTCTTTGGGCAGTACTTC. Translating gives CASSTGTGVFGQYF.

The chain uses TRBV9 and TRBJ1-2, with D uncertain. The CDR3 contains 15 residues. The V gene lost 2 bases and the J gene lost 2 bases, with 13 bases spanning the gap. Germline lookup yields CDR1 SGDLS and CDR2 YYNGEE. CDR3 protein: CASSVGDVSNYGYTF. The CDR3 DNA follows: TGTGCCAGCAGCGTGGGCGACGTCAGCAACTATGGCTACACCTTC.

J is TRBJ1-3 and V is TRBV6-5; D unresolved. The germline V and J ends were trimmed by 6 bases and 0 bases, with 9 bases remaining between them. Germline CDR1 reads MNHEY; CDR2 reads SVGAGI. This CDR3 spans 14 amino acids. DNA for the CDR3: TGTGCCAGCAGGAATGGGATCTCTGGAAACACCATATATTTT. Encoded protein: CASRNGISGNTIYF.

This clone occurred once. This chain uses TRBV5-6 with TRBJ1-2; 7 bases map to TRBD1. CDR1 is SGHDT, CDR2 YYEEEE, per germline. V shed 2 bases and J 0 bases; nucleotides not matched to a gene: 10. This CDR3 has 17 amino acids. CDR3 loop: CASSLRTRDSPNYGYTF. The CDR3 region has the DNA TGTGCCAGCAGCTTACGGACCAGGGACAGCCCTAACTATGGCTACACCTTC.

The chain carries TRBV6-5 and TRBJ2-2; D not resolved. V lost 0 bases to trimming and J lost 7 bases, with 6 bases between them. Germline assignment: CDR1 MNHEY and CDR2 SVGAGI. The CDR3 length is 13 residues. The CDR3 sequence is CASSYSVLGELFF. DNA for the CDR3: TGTGCCAGCAGTTACTCGGTGCTCGGGGAGCTGTTTTTT.

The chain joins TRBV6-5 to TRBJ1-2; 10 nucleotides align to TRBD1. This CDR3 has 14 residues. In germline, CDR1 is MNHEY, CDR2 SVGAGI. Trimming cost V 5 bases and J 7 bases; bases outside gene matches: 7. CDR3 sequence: CASSQNRDRGGYTF. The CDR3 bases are TGTGCCAGCAGTCAGAACCGGGACAGGGGTGGCTACACCTTC.

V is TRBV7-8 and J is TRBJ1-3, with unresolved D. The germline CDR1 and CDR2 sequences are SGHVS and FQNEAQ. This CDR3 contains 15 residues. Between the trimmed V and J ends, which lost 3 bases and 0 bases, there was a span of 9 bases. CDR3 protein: CASSFGIFSGNTIYF. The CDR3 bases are TGTGCCAGCAGCTTTGGGATATTCTCTGGAAACACCATATATTTT.

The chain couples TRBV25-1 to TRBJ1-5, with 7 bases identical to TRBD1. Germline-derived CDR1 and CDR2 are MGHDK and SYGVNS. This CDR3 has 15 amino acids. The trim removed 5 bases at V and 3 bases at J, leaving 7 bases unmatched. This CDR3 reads CASSRGGQPNQPQHF. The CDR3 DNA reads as TGTGCCAGCAGTCGTGGGGGACAGCCCAATCAGCCCCAGCATTTT. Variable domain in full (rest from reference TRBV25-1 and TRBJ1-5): EADIYQTPRYLVIGTGKKITLECSQTMGHDKMYWYQQDPGMELHLIHYSYGVNSTEKGDLSSESTVSRIRTEHFPLTLESARPSHTSQYLCASSRGGQPNQPQHFGDGTRLSIL.

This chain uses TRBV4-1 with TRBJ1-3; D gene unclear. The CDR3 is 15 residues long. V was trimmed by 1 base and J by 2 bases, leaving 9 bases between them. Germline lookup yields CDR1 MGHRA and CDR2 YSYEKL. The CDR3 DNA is TGCGCCAGCAGCCAAGGTCACGGGCCTGGAAACACCATATATTTT. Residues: CASSQGHGPGNTIYF.